This passage covers 4 T cell receptor beta chains from one sample sequenced in a study of T cells in Graves' hyperthyroidism and ophthalmopathy. The investigators amplified TCR beta CDR3 regions from RNA transcripts. The HTBI primer set drove a first-round RT-PCR of the TCR CDR3. TCRdb reprocessed the multiplex PCR reads with MiXCR, giving one entry per CDR3 protein. The profile shows about 570,000 distinct CDR3 sequences, approximately 15% of them singletons. What was sequenced was blood. These receptors were collected from a woman aged 40 to 55 with Graves' hyperthyroidism.

This sequence joins TRBV7-6 and TRBJ2-7, with a tentative D call TRBD1 (5 bases). The CDR3 is 15 residues long. V shed 8 bases and J shed 6 bases, with 23 bases lying between them. Per germline, CDR1 SGHVS and CDR2 FNYEAQ. The DNA for the CDR3 is TGTGCCAGCGGCATACTGGCAGGGTCTTTCTGCGAGCAGTACTTC. Amino acid sequence: CASGILAGSFCEQYF.

This clonotype has a count of ten or more. The V call is TRBV20-1, the J call TRBJ2-3; TRBD2 matches at 10 bases. The germline V gene has CDR1 DFQATT and CDR2 SNEGSKA (reference sequence). V shed 0 bases and J 2 bases; nucleotides not matched to a gene: 11. The CDR3 totals 18 residues. CDR3 coding DNA: TGCAGTGCTAGAGATCCCCGACTAGCGGGCGGGGACACAGATACGCAGTATTTT. It codes for CSARDPRLAGGDTDTQYF.

The chain couples TRBV20-1 to TRBJ2-1, with TRBD2 as a possible D gene (6 bases). Trimming took 7 bases from V and 6 from J, leaving 13 bases between them. Per the germline V gene, CDR1 is DFQATT and CDR2 is SNEGSKA (reference sequence). The CDR3 sequence is 12 residues long. CDR3 nucleotides: TGCAGTGTGAGCGGGCTTCGCAATGAGCAGTTCTTC. It encodes CSVSGLRNEQFF.

In this sample, this clonotype turned up many times. The chain carries TRBV2 and TRBJ2-1; 7 bases agree with TRBD1. The CDR3 is 13 residues long. The J segment lost 9 bases and the V segment lost 5 bases, leaving 7 bases of the junction unmatched. CDR1 is SNHLY and CDR2 is FYNNEI in the germline V gene. DNA of the CDR3: TGTGCCAGCAGTACCTTACAGGGGTCTGAGCAGTTCTTC. Translation: CASSTLQGSEQFF.